This T cell receptor (beta chain) originates from a study of technical replicates of blood from a handful of donors. Method: immunoSEQ multiplex PCR; TCRdb's copy keeps in-frame clones and lacks some. The table includes over 70,000 clones, 96% detected once. CDR1 and CDR2 (germline): SNHLY, FYNNEI. This CDR3 contains 15 residues. V lost 3 bases and J 2 bases, leaving 12 bases between the germline ends. Sequencing was done on a sample of T cells isolated from PBMCs. The receptor comes from a human donor in good health. The chain couples TRBV2 to TRBJ2-3; D is possibly TRBD2 (6 bases). This CDR3 is CASSDGGATTDTQYF. CDR3 nucleotides: TGTGCCAGCAGTGATGGCGGGGCTACCACAGATACGCAGTATTTT. Full variable domain (outside the CDR3, taken from reference TRBV2 and TRBJ2-3): EPEVTQTPSHQVTQMGQEVILRCVPISNHLYFYWYRQILGQKVEFLVSFYNNEISEKSEIFDDQFSVERPDGSNFTLKIRSTKLEDSAMYFCASSDGGATTDTQYFGPGTRLTVL.